The TCR beta chain described here comes from a study of T cell responses to AZD1222 COVID-19 vaccine. Findings of the study overall: Unmutated variant regions are reportedly targeted by nearly half of spike-specific TCRs. Spike-specific TCRs gained breadth and depth after people received two AZD1222 doses.

Concerning this clone: Its antigen is unidentified.

Germline V lookup: CDR1 SEHNR, CDR2 FQNEAQ (reference sequence). The ends lost 5 bases at V and 6 bases at J; junction bases unmatched: 6. The CDR3 runs 15 residues. Generated by immunoSEQ multiplex PCR, the TCRdb table keeps only in-frame clones and is missing some. The profile shows over 85,000 clones, 70% to 90% of them singletons. The chain uses TRBV7-9 and TRBJ2-1, with TRBD2 matching 11 bases. This clonotype was obtained from an adult who received the AZD1222 COVID-19 vaccine. The sequencing here drew on peripheral blood, taken 28 days after the second AZD1222 dose. Here the CDR3 reads CASSNIAGGRNEQFF. CDR3 bases: TGTGCCAGCAGCAACATAGCGGGGGGGCGCAATGAGCAGTTCTTC.